The 21 T cell receptor beta chains below come from one sample, sequenced in a study of cytomegalovirus exposure and HLA in healthy donors. The PCR made use of 60 Vbeta and 13 Jbeta primers. Using immunoSEQ multiplex PCR, the repertoire was profiled, and TCRdb retains in-frame clones only, with some absent. The top ten hold about 8% of the sample, which has more than 150,000 clones, roughly 74% seen once. The sample comprised PBMCs. The receptors here all came from a woman aged 40 to 49 in good health and CMV-seropositive.

This sequence joins TRBV19 and TRBJ1-5; D unresolved. V shed 8 bases and J shed 1 base, with 12 bases lying between them. CDR3 length: 14 residues. Per the germline V gene, CDR1 is LNHDA and CDR2 is SQIVND (reference sequence). The DNA of the CDR3 is TGTGCCAGTCATCGGTCAGGAAGCAATCAGCCCCAGCATTTT. It encodes CASHRSGSNQPQHF.

The CDR3 loop is CASGDRGHYEQYF. The CDR3 DNA reads TGTGCCAGCGGGGACAGGGGGCACTACGAGCAGTACTTC. The chain uses TRBV2 and TRBJ2-7; 12 bases match TRBD1. Losses at the gene ends were 8 bases for V and 3 bases for J; bases not matched to a gene: 2. CDR3 length: 13 amino acids. The germline CDR1 and CDR2 sequences are SNHLY and FYNNEI.

This chain uses TRBV4-2 with TRBJ1-2; 9 nucleotides line up with TRBD1. V shed 4 bases, J shed 8 bases, and the junction held 8 bases outside the gene matches. There are 14 residues in the CDR3. Germline-derived CDR1 and CDR2 are LGHNA and YNFKEQ. CDR3 in DNA: TGTGCCAGCAGCCGCACACAGGGGGCTGAGGGCTACACCTTC. It codes for CASSRTQGAEGYTF.

The sample holds a few counts of this clone. This chain links TRBV27 with TRBJ2-1; 13 bases are shared with TRBD2. J was trimmed by 7 bases and V by 6 bases; bases with no gene match: 12. CDR1 is MNHEY, CDR2 SMNVEV, per germline (reference sequence). The CDR3 loop spans 17 amino acids. CDR3 sequence (DNA): TGTGCCAGCAGCGCATTTGCCGGGACTAGCGGGACGAATGAGCAGTTCTTC. This encodes CASSAFAGTSGTNEQFF.

The J gene is TRBJ2-7, the V gene TRBV5-1; 9 bases line up with TRBD1. The CDR3 contains 14 residues. The ends lost 4 bases at V and 7 bases at J; junction bases unmatched: 9. Germline CDR1 and CDR2: SGHRS and YFSETQ. CDR3 sequence (DNA): TGCGCCAGCAGCCCGATACAGGGGGCGGTGGAGCAGTACTTC. Its protein product is CASSPIQGAVEQYF.

This clone was observed once. The chain has TRBV10-2 and TRBJ2-7, with a tentative D call TRBD2 (6 bases). CDR3 size: 13 residues. The germline gives CDR1 WSHSY, CDR2 SAAADI. The ends were cut back, 4 bases at V and 3 bases at J, with 10 bases in the middle. CDR3 nucleotides: TGCGCCAGCAGTGGTGACGGGGGCTACGAGCAGTACTTC. Its protein product is CASSGDGGYEQYF.

This clone has more than one count but fewer than ten. The chain carries TRBV6-6 and TRBJ1-5, with D unresolved. With 0 bases removed from V and 4 bases from J, the gap between germline ends came to 13 bases. The CDR3 is made up of 16 amino acids. CDR1 and CDR2 from the germline V gene are MNHNY and SVGAGI (reference sequence). This CDR3 reads CASSYSMVSANQPQHF. CDR3 sequence (DNA): TGTGCCAGCAGTTACTCGATGGTTTCTGCGAATCAGCCCCAGCATTTT.

The chain joins TRBV5-4 to TRBJ2-1, with 10 bases identical to TRBD2. The germline gives CDR1 SGHNT, CDR2 YYREEE (reference sequence). Unmatched junction bases numbered 10, after V lost 2 bases and J lost 5 bases. The CDR3 is 17 amino acids. The CDR3, as DNA: TGTGCCAGCAGCTTCGGGACTAGCGACCCGAGGGACAATGAGCAGTTCTTC. Translation: CASSFGTSDPRDNEQFF.

The chain joins TRBV7-2 to TRBJ2-6, with unresolved D. Germline V gene lookup returns CDR1 SGHTA and CDR2 FQGNSA. This CDR3 has 16 amino acids. Trimming removed 2 bases from V and 0 bases from J, with 8 bases in between. For the CDR3, the DNA is TGTGCCAGCAGCTTAATCATCAGCTCTGGGGCCAACGTCCTGACTTTC. As protein: CASSLIISSGANVLTF.

This rearrangement joins TRBV30 to TRBJ2-7, with 14 bases fitting TRBD2. This CDR3 has 18 residues. The germline V gene encodes CDR1 GTSNPN and CDR2 SVGIG (reference sequence). The V gene end was trimmed by 3 bases and the J gene end by 6 bases; junction bases not matched to a gene: 16. This chain's CDR3 is CAWRDTGTSGSSWGEQYF. DNA of the CDR3: TGTGCCTGGAGGGATACCGGGACTAGCGGGAGCTCGTGGGGCGAGCAGTACTTC.

The gene calls are TRBV5-1 and TRBJ2-6; D perhaps matches TRBD1 (5 bases). Germline CDR1 reads SGHRS; CDR2 reads YFSETQ. V lost 4 bases and J lost 0, with 14 bases in between. The CDR3 is made up of 17 amino acids. In DNA form, the CDR3 reads TGCGCCAGCAGCATCGTACCGACAGCCTCTGGGGCCAACGTCCTGACTTTC. Amino acid sequence: CASSIVPTASGANVLTF.

This clone was observed a few times. The chain combines TRBV7-9 with TRBJ2-1; the D gene is possibly TRBD1 (6 bases). Germline CDR1 reads SEHNR; CDR2 reads FQNEAQ (reference sequence). V lost 5 bases and J 8 bases, leaving 10 bases between the germline ends. This CDR3 contains 12 residues. CDR3 region: CASSEHRDEQFF. The DNA of the CDR3 is TGTGCCAGCAGCGAACACAGGGATGAGCAGTTCTTC.

The chain links TRBV6-1 to TRBJ2-1; 8 positions agree with TRBD2. The CDR3 is made up of 14 amino acids. Germline V lookup: CDR1 MNHNS, CDR2 SASEGT. The J segment lost 3 bases and the V segment lost 6 bases, leaving 4 bases of the junction unmatched. CDR3 amino acids: CASRPSGHYNEQFF. The CDR3 region has the DNA TGTGCCAGCAGACCTAGCGGGCACTACAATGAGCAGTTCTTC.

The rearrangement uses TRBV30 and TRBJ2-7; TRBD2 matches 7 bases. Looked up from germline, CDR1 is GTSNPN and CDR2 is SVGIG (reference sequence). V lost 4 bases, J lost 3 bases, and 9 bases stayed unmatched. This CDR3 contains 14 residues. The CDR3 DNA sequence: TGTGCCTGGACCTCCCCTAGCGGATACTACGAGCAGTACTTC. Amino acid sequence: CAWTSPSGYYEQYF.

This clone turned up a few times. The junction differs from germline at one of its ends, possibly a read error. The chain uses TRBV2 and TRBJ1-1; 7 bases match TRBD1. From germline, CDR1 is SNHLY and CDR2 FYNNEI. This CDR3 is 13 amino acids long. CDR3 DNA: TGTGCCAGCAGGGAAGACAGGGAGAGTGAAGCTTTCTTT. It is translated as CASREDRESEAFF. The complete variable domain, with remaining parts taken from reference TRBV2 and TRBJ1-1, reads EPEVTQTPSHQVTQMGQEVILRCVPISNHLYFYWYRQILGQKVEFLVSFYNNEISEKSEIFDDQFSVERPDGSNFTLKIRSTKLEDSAMYFCASREDRESEAFFGQGTRLTVV.

This clone showed up just a few times. The chain links TRBV2 to TRBJ2-7; TRBD2 is a possible D gene (5 bases). CDR3 length: 13 amino acids. The germline gives CDR1 SNHLY, CDR2 FYNNEI. Trimming removed 8 bases from V and 3 bases from J, with 14 bases in between. CDR3 in DNA: TGTGCCAGCTCGTGGACTTACCTCTACGAGCAGTACTTC. This encodes CASSWTYLYEQYF.

This clone was counted once. V usage is TRBV11-2 and J usage is TRBJ2-1; 10 bases map to TRBD2. CDR3 size: 15 residues. V was clipped by 3 bases and J by 13 bases; unmatched bases: 12. Germline CDR1 reads SGHAT; CDR2 reads FQNNGV. The DNA of the CDR3 is TGTGCCAGCAGCTTTGGCCCCGGGACTAGCGATTATCAGTTCTTC. Encoded protein: CASSFGPGTSDYQFF.

The rearrangement uses TRBV7-2 and TRBJ2-7; D is uncertain. This CDR3 spans 13 amino acids. Deletions cut 3 bases from V and 2 bases from J, with 8 bases between. Germline assignment: CDR1 SGHTA and CDR2 FQGNSA. The DNA for the CDR3 is TGTGCCAGCAGCTTCGACATACCCTACGAGCAGTACTTC. The encoded protein is CASSFDIPYEQYF.

The sample holds a few counts of this clone. This rearrangement joins TRBV5-8 to TRBJ2-4, with TRBD2 matching over 7 bases. The ends lost 0 bases at V and 12 bases at J; junction bases unmatched: 18. From germline, CDR1 is SGHTS and CDR2 YDEGEE. CDR3 length equals 17 residues. The CDR3 nucleotides are TGTGCCAGCAGCTTGGTAAGGGGTGCGGGAGACAAAAACGGTCAGTACTTC. This sequence encodes CASSLVRGAGDKNGQYF.

As DNA, the CDR3 is TGTGCCAGCAGCCGTACGGACAGGGACCCTTTAGGCTACACCTTC. Protein: CASSRTDRDPLGYTF. The rearrangement joins TRBV28 to TRBJ1-2, with 8 bases that match TRBD1. Germline lookup yields CDR1 MDHEN and CDR2 SYDVKM. With 6 bases clipped from V and 8 bases from J, the junction kept 14 bases outside the gene matches. This CDR3 is 15 amino acids long.

The chain has TRBV18 and TRBJ2-7; 8 bases line up with TRBD2. The CDR3 runs 15 residues. Germline CDR1 KGHSH, CDR2 LQKENI. The trim removed 2 bases at V and 4 bases at J, leaving 7 bases unmatched. The CDR3 loop is CASSPRTSGGYEQYF. CDR3 coding DNA: TGTGCCAGCTCACCAAGGACGTCGGGAGGGTACGAGCAGTACTTC.